This TCR beta chain was captured in a study of T cells after yellow fever vaccination. Study-level points and caveats: Most primary-vaccination clones reappeared after the booster (just under 98% CD4, roughly 88% CD8). A faster peak, day 5 versus 15, was reached by the weaker secondary response.

This clonotype was counted many times. Its specificity is not known. The junction and the germline gene differ at one end; a read error may be behind it. Production of TCR cDNA was by 5'RACE template switching, which also added a universal primer site and UMIs. TCRdb processed the 5' RACE reads anew with MiXCR; each CDR3 protein has one entry. The table lists 90,000 to 150,000 distinct CDR3 sequences, about 7.8% of them singletons. The sequencing used CD4+ T cells sorted from PBMCs, collected roughly 47 days after the first yellow fever vaccination. This receptor was obtained from a man aged 18 to 29 who received the YFV17D yellow fever vaccine.

CDR3 sequence (DNA): TGTGCCAGCAGCGCCCCGGGGGGGTACCTGCTTTTT. Protein product: CASSAPGGYLLF. The chain uses TRBV9 and TRBJ2-3; 8 bases fit TRBD2. CDR1 SGDLS and CDR2 YYNGEE come from the germline V gene. This CDR3 is 12 amino acids long.